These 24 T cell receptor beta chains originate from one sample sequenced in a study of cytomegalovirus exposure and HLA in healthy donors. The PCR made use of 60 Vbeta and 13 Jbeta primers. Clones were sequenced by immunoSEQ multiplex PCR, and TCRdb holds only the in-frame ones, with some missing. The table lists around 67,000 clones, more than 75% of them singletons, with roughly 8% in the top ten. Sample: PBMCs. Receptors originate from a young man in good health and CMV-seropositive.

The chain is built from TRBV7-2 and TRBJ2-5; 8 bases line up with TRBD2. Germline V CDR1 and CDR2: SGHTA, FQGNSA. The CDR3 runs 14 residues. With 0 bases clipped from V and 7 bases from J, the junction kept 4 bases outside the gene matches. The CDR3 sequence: CASSLALSGGTQYF. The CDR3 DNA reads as TGTGCCAGCAGCTTAGCGCTAAGCGGGGGGACCCAGTACTTC.

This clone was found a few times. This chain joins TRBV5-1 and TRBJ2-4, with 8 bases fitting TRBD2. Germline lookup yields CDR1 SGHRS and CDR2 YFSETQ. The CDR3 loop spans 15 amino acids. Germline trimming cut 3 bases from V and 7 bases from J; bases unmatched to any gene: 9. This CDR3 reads CASSSGLDPSNIQYF. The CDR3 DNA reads TGCGCCAGCAGCTCGGGACTAGACCCCAGCAACATTCAGTACTTC. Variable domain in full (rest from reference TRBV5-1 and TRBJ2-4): KAGVTQTPRYLIKTRGQQVTLSCSPISGHRSVSWYQQTPGQGLQFLFEYFSETQRNKGNFPGRFSGRQFSNSRSEMNVSTLELGDSALYLCASSSGLDPSNIQYFGAGTRLSVL.

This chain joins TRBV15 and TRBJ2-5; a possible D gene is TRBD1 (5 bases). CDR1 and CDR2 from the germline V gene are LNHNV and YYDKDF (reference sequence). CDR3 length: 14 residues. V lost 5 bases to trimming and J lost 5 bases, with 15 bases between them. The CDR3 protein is CATSSPGAVETQYF. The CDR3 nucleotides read TGTGCCACCAGCTCTCCTGGGGCCGTTGAGACCCAGTACTTC.

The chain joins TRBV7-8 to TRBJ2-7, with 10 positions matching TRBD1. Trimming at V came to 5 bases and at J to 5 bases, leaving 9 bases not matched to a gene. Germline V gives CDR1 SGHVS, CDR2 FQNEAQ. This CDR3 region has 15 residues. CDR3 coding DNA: TGTGCCAGCAGCAGCACGGGACAGGGGACCAACGAGCAGTACTTC. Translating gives CASSSTGQGTNEQYF.

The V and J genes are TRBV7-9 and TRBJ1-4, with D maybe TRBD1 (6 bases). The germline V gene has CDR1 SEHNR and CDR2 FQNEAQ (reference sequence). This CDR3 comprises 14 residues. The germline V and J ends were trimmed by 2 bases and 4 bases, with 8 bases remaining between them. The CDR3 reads CASSLLQGNEKLFF. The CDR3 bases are TGTGCCAGCAGCTTATTACAGGGTAATGAAAAACTGTTTTTT.

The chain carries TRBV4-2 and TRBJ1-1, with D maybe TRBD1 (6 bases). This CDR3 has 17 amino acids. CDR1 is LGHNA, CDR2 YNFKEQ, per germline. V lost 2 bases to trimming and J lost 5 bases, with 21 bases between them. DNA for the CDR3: TGTGCCAGCAGCCAAACTGTCTCGGGGGGCTTGGGGACTGAAGCTTTCTTT. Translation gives CASSQTVSGGLGTEAFF.

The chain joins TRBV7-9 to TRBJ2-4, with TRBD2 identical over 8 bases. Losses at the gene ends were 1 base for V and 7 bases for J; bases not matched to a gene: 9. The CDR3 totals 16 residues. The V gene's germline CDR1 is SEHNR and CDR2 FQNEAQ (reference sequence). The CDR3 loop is CASSLVGGAAPNIQYF. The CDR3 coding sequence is TGTGCCAGCAGCTTAGTCGGGGGGGCCGCCCCGAACATTCAGTACTTC.

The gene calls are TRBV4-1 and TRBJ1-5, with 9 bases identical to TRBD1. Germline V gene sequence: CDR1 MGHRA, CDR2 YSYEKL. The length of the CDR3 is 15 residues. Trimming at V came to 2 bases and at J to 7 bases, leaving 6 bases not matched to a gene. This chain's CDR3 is CASSQLGQGLQPQHF. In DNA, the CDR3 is TGCGCCAGCAGCCAATTGGGACAGGGATTACAGCCCCAGCATTTT.

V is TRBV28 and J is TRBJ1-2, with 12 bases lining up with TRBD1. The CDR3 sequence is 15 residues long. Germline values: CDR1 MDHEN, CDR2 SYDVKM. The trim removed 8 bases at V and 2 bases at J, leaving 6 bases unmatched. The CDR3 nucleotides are TGTGCCAGCCGGGGACAGGGGGCATCAAACTATGGCTACACCTTC. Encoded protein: CASRGQGASNYGYTF.

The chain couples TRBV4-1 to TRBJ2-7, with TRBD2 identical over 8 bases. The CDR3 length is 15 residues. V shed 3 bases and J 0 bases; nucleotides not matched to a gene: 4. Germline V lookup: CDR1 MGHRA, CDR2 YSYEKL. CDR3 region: CASSQTGGSSYEQYF. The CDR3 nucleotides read TGCGCCAGCAGCCAGACGGGGGGGAGCTCCTACGAGCAGTACTTC.

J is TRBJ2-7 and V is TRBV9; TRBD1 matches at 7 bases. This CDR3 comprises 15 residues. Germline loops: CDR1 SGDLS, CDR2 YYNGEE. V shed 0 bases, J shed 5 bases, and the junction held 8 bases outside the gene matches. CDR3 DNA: TGTGCCAGCAGCGTAGCTTGGGACAGAGAGAACGAGCAGTACTTC. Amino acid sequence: CASSVAWDRENEQYF.

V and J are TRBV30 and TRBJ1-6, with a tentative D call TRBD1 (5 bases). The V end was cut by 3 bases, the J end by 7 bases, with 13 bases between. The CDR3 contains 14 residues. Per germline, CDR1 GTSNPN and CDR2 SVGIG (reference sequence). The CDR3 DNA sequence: TGTGCCTGGAGAACAGGCGTGTTAAATTCACCCCTCCACTTT. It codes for CAWRTGVLNSPLHF. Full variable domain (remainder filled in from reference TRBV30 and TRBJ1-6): SQTIHQWPATLVQPVGSPLSLECTVEGTSNPNLYWYRQAAGRGLQLLFYSVGIGQISSEVPQNLSASRPQDRQFILSSKKLLLSDSGFYLCAWRTGVLNSPLHFGNGTRLTVT.

CDR3 sequence (DNA): TGTGCCAGCAGGACCTTAACAGGGAGCTCCTACAATGAGCAGTTCTTC. This sequence encodes CASRTLTGSSYNEQFF. The rearrangement joins TRBV6-6 to TRBJ2-1; possibly TRBD1 for D (6 bases). The length of the CDR3 is 16 residues. Germline CDR1 and CDR2: MNHNY and SVGAGI (reference sequence). The germline V and J ends were trimmed by 6 bases and 0 bases, with 15 bases remaining between them.

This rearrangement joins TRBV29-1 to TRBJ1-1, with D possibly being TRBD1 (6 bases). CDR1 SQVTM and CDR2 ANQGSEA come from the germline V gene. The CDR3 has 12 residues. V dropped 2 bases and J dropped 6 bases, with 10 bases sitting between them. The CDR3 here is CSVENRDAEAFF. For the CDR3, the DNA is TGCAGCGTTGAAAACAGGGACGCTGAAGCTTTCTTT.

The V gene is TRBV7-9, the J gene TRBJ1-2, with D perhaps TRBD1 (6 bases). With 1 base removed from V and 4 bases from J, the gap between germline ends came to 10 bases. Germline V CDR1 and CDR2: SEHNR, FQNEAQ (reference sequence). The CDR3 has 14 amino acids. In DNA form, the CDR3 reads TGTGCCAGCAGCTTAGGAAGAGGGGGCTATGGCTACACCTTC. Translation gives CASSLGRGGYGYTF.

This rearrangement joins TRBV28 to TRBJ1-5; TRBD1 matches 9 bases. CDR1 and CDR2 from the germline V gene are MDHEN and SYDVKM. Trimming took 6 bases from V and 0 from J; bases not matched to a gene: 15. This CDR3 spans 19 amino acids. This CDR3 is CASRSLRTGVTISNQPQHF. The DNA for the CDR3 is TGTGCCAGCAGGTCTCTCCGGACAGGGGTAACCATTAGCAATCAGCCCCAGCATTTT.

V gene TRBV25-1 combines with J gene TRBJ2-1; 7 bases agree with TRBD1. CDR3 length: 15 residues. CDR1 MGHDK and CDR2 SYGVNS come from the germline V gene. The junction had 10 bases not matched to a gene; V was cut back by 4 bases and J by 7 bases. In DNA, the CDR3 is TGTGCCAGCAGTGCCACCGGACAGGCCTCTAATGAGCAGTTCTTC. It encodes CASSATGQASNEQFF. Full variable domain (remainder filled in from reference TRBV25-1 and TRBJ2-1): EADIYQTPRYLVIGTGKKITLECSQTMGHDKMYWYQQDPGMELHLIHYSYGVNSTEKGDLSSESTVSRIRTEHFPLTLESARPSHTSQYLCASSATGQASNEQFFGPGTRLTVL.

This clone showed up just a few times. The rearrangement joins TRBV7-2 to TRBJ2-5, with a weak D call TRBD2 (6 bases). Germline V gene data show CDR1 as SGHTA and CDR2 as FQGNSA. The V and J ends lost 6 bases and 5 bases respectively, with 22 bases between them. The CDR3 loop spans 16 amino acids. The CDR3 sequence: CASRPTIIAVRETQYF. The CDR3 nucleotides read TGTGCCAGCAGACCCACCATCATAGCGGTCAGGGAGACCCAGTACTTC.

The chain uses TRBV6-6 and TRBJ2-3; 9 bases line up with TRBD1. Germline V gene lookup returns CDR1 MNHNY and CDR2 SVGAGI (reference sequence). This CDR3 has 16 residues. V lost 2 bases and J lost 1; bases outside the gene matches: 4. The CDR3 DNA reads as TGTGCCAGCAGTTACCCGACAGGGGGAGGCACAGATACGCAGTATTTT. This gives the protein CASSYPTGGGTDTQYF.

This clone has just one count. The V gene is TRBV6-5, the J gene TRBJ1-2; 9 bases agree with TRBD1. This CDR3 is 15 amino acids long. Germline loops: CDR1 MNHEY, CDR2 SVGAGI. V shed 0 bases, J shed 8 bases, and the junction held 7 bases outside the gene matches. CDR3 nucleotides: TGTGCCAGCAGTTACTCCCGGGACAGGGTTCTCGGCTACACCTTC. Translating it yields CASSYSRDRVLGYTF.

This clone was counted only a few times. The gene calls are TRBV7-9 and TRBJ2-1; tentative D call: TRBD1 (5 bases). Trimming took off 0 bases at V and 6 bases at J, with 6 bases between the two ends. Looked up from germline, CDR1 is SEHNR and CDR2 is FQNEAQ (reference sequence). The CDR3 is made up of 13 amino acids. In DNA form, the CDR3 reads TGTGCCAGCAGCTTAGCGGGGCTCAATGAGCAGTTCTTC. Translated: CASSLAGLNEQFF.

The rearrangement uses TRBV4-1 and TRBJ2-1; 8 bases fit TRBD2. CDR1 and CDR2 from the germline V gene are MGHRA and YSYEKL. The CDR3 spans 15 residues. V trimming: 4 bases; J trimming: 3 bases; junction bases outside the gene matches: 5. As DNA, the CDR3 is TGCGCCAGCAGCCGGAGCGGGAGAGACTACAATGAGCAGTTCTTC. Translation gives CASSRSGRDYNEQFF.

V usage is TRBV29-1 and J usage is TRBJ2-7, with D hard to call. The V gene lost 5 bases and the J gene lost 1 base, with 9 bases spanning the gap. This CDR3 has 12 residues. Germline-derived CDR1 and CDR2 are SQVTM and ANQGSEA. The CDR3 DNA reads TGCAGCGTTACAGAAGATTCCTACGAGCAGTACTTC. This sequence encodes CSVTEDSYEQYF.

The CDR3 spells CAWIPFLAKNIQYF. For the CDR3, the DNA is TGTGCCTGGATCCCTTTTCTAGCCAAAAACATTCAGTACTTC. V gene TRBV30 combines with J gene TRBJ2-4; D not resolved. The CDR3 loop spans 14 amino acids. V lost 4 bases and J lost 0, with 10 bases in between. Germline assignment: CDR1 GTSNPN and CDR2 SVGIG (reference sequence).